What follows is one TCR beta chain and its context. This entry is derived from a study of blood T cell repertoires in COVID-19. This CDR3 comprises 15 residues. V lost 6 bases to trimming and J lost 5 bases, with 19 bases between them. Germline CDR1 SNHLY, CDR2 FYNNEI. Participants came from some 26 US areas, aged roughly 18 to 89 years. Some clones are missing from TCRdb's copy, which holds only in-frame ones; the method was immunoSEQ multiplex PCR. The sample lists approximately 260,000 clones, about 89% occurring once. J is TRBJ1-2 and V is TRBV2; no clear D gene. The sample consisted of PBMCs or T cells enriched from blood (not recorded which). This receptor was obtained from a woman in her late teens or twenties who had recovered from COVID-19. CDR3 sequence (DNA): TGTGCCAGCAGGTGGTCGGCCGGAGTTAGTTATGGCTACACCTTC. It is translated as CASRWSAGVSYGYTF. Full variable domain (outside the CDR3, taken from reference TRBV2 and TRBJ1-2): EPEVTQTPSHQVTQMGQEVILRCVPISNHLYFYWYRQILGQKVEFLVSFYNNEISEKSEIFDDQFSVERPDGSNFTLKIRSTKLEDSAMYFCASRWSAGVSYGYTFGSGTRLTVV.